This T cell receptor beta chain was found in a study of blood T cell repertoires in COVID-19. Study-wide context: Sample material is recorded as cDNA or gDNA derived from T cells, B-cell-depleted T cells, or PBMCs.

Trimming pared 1 base from V and 7 bases from J, leaving 16 bases between. The CDR3 has 15 amino acids. Per germline, CDR1 SGHVS and CDR2 FQNEAQ. Original processing methods: Estimated nucleated cell counts came from reference gene primer amplification. The data were produced by immunoSEQ multiplex PCR, yet TCRdb's version contains in-frame clones alone and is incomplete. D and trimming were read from the DNA, whereas the V and J calls and clone size are those reported in that table. Of around 140,000 clones in the sample, roughly 88% are singletons; the top ten hold 28%. The clonotype was recovered from a human donor in a cohort sampled during active COVID-19. The sequenced material came from peripheral blood. The chain is built from TRBV7-8 and TRBJ2-5, with D perhaps matching TRBD2 (5 bases). CDR3 amino acids: CASSLDPGLTGTQYF. CDR3 bases: TGTGCCAGCAGCTTAGATCCGGGGTTGACGGGGACCCAGTACTTC.